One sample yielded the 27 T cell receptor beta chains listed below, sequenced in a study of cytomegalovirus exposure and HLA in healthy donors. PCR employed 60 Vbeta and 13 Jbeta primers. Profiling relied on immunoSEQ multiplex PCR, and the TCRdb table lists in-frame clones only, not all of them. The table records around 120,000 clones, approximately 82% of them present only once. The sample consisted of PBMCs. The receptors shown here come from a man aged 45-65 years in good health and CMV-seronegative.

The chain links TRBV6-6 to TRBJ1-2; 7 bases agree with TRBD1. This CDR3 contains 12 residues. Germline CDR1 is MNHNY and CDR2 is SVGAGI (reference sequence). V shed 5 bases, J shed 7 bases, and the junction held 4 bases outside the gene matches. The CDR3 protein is CASSTGVGGYTF. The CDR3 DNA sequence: TGTGCCAGCAGTACAGGGGTGGGTGGCTACACCTTC.

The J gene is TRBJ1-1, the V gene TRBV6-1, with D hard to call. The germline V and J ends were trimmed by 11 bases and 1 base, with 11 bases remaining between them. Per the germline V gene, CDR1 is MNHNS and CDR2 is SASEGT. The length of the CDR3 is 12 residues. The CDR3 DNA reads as TGTGCCCTTAACGAGAGGAACACTGAAGCTTTCTTT. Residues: CALNERNTEAFF.

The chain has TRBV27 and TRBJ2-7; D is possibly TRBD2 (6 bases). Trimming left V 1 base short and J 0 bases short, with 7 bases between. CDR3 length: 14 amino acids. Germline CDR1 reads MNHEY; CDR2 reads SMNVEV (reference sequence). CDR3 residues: CASSLFGGSYEQYF. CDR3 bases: TGTGCCAGCAGTTTATTCGGGGGCTCCTACGAGCAGTACTTC.

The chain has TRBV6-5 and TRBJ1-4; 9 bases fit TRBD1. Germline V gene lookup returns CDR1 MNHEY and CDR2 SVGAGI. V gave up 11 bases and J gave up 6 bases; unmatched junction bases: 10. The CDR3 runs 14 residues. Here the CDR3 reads CAARRTGADEKLFF. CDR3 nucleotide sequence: TGTGCCGCCAGGCGGACAGGGGCGGATGAAAAACTGTTTTTT.

This chain's CDR3 is CASSTQVTSKAFF. CDR3 DNA: TGTGCCAGTAGTACCCAGGTAACTTCGAAAGCTTTCTTT. The chain links TRBV19 to TRBJ1-1, with no clear D. The length of the CDR3 is 13 residues. Germline V gene lookup returns CDR1 LNHDA and CDR2 SQIVND (reference sequence). V was pared by 4 bases and J by 9 bases, with 15 bases between.

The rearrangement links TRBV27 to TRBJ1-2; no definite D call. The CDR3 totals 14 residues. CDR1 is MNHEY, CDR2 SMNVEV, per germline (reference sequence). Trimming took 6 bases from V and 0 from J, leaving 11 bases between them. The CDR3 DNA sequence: TGTGCCAGCAGCCCTATCGGGGCTAACTATGGCTACACCTTC. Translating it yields CASSPIGANYGYTF.

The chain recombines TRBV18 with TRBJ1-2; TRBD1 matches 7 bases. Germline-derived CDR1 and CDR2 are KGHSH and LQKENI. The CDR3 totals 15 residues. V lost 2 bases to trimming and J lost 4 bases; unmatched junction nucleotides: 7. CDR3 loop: CASSPEGTDIYGYTF. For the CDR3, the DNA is TGTGCCAGCTCACCAGAAGGGACAGACATCTATGGCTACACCTTC.

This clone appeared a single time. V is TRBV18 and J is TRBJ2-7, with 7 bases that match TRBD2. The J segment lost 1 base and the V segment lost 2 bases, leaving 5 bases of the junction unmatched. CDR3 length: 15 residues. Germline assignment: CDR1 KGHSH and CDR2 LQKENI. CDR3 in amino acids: CASSPGEGLSYEQYF. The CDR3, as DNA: TGTGCCAGCTCACCAGGGGAGGGCTTATCCTACGAGCAGTACTTC.

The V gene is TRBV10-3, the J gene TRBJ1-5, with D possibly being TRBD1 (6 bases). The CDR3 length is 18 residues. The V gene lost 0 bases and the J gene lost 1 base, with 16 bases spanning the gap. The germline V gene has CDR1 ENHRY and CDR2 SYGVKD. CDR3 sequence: CAISESMGGGWSNQPQHF. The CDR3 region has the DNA TGTGCCATCAGTGAGTCGATGGGGGGGGGCTGGAGCAATCAGCCCCAGCATTTT.

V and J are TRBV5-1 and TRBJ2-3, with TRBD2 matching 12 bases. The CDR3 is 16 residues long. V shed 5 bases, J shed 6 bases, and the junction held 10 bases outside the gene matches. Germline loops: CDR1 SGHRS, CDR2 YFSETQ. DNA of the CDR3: TGCGCCAGCAGAGGACTAGCGGGGACCCAGGTCGATACGCAGTATTTT. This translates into CASRGLAGTQVDTQYF.

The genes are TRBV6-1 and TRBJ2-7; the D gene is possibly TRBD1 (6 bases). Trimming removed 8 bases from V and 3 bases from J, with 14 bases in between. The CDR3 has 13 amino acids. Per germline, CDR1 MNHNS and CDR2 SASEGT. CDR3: CASSKEGGYEQYF. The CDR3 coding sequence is TGTGCCAGCTCAAAAGAAGGGGGCTACGAGCAGTACTTC.

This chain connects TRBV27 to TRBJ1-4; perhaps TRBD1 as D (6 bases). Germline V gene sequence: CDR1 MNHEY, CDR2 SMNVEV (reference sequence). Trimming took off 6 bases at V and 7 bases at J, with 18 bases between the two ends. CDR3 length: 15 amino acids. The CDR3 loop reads CASSSGGGVGEKLFF. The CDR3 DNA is TGTGCCAGCAGCTCGGGGGGCGGAGTAGGTGAAAAACTGTTTTTT.

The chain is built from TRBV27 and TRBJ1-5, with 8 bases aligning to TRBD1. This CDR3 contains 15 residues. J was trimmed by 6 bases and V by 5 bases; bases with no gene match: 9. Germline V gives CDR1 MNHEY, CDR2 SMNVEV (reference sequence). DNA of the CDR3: TGTGCCAGCAGTCCCCGGGCAGGGGGCTTTCAGCCCCAGCATTTT. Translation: CASSPRAGGFQPQHF.

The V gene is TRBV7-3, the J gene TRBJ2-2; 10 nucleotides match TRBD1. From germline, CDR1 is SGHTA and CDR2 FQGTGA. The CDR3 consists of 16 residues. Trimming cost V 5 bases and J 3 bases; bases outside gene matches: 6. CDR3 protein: CASSASGTGDTGELFF. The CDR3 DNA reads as TGTGCCAGCAGCGCCAGCGGGACAGGGGACACCGGGGAGCTGTTTTTT.

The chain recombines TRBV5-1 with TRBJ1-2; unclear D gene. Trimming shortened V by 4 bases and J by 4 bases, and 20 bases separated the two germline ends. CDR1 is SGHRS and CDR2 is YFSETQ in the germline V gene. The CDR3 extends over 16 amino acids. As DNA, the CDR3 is TGCGCCAGCAGCCCCTCCTTGACGGGAAACAGCTATGGCTACACCTTC. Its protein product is CASSPSLTGNSYGYTF.

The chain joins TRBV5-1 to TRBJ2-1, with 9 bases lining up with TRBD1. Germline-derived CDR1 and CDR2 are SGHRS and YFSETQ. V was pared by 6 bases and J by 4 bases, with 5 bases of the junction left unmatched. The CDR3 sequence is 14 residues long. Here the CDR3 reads CASKYGQGYNEQFF. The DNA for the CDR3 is TGCGCCAGCAAGTATGGACAGGGGTACAATGAGCAGTTCTTC.

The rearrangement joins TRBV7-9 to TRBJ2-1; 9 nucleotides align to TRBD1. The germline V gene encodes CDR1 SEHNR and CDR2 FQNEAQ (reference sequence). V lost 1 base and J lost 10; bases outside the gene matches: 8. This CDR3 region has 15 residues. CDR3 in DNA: TGTGCCAGCAGCTTAGGGGACAGGGCTCAGCGGGAGCAGTTCTTC. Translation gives CASSLGDRAQREQFF.

The CDR3 region has the DNA TGTGCCAGCAGTTCCAGGGTACCCAACACTGAAGCTTTCTTT. It is translated as CASSSRVPNTEAFF. The chain is built from TRBV6-5 and TRBJ1-1; TRBD1 is a possible D gene (5 bases). The CDR3 contains 14 residues. V was trimmed by 4 bases and J by 2 bases, leaving 11 bases between them. Germline V gives CDR1 MNHEY, CDR2 SVGAGI.

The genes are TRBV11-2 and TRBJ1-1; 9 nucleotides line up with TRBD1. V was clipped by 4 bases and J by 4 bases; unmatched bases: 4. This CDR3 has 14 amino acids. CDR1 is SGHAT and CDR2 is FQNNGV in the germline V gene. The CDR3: CASSSDRGSTEAFF. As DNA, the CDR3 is TGTGCCAGCAGCTCAGACAGGGGGTCCACTGAAGCTTTCTTT.

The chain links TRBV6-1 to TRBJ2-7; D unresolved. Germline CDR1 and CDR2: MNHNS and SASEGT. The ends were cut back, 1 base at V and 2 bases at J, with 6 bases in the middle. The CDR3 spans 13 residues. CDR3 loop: CASSEVPTYEQYF. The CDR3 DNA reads TGTGCCAGCAGTGAAGTCCCAACCTACGAGCAGTACTTC.

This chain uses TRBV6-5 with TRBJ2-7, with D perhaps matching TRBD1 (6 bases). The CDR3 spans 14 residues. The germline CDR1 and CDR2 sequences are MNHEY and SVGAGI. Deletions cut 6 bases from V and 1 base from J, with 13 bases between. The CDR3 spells CASSRDRLSYEQYF. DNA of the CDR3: TGTGCCAGCAGCCGCGACAGGTTATCCTACGAGCAGTACTTC.

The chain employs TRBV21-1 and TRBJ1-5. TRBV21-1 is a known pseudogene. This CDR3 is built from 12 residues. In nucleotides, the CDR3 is TGTGCCAGCCTAAAAGAAGGGAGGGCCCAGCATTTT. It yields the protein CASLKEGRAQHF.

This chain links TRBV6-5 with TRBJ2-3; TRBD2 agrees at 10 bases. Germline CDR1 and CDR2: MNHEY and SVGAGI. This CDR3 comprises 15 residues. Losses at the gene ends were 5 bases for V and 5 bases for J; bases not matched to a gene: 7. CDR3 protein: CASSASGGRGDTQYF. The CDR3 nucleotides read TGTGCCAGCAGTGCTAGCGGGGGCCGGGGAGATACGCAGTATTTT.

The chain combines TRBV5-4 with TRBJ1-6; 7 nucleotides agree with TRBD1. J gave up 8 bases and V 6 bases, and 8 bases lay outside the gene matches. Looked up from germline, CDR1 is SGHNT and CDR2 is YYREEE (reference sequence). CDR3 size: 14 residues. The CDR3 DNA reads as TGTGCCAGCATGAGGGGGCAGGGTGATTCACCCCTCCACTTT. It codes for CASMRGQGDSPLHF.

The CDR3 sequence is CASSPIGVFSYEQYF. CDR3 coding DNA: TGTGCCAGCTCACCAATAGGGGTGTTCTCCTACGAGCAGTACTTC. The gene calls are TRBV18 and TRBJ2-7; D might be TRBD1 (5 bases). CDR3 length: 15 amino acids. CDR1 is KGHSH, CDR2 LQKENI, per germline. The V end lost 2 bases, the J end lost 0 bases, and 11 bases lay between the germline ends.

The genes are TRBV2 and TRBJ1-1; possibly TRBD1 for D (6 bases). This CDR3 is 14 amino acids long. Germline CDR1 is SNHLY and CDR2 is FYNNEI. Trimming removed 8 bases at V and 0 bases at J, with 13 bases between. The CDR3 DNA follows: TGTGCCAGCTCCAGGACAGAGTTGAACACTGAAGCTTTCTTT. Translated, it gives CASSRTELNTEAFF. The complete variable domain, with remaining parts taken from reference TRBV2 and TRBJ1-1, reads EPEVTQTPSHQVTQMGQEVILRCVPISNHLYFYWYRQILGQKVEFLVSFYNNEISEKSEIFDDQFSVERPDGSNFTLKIRSTKLEDSAMYFCASSRTELNTEAFFGQGTRLTVV.

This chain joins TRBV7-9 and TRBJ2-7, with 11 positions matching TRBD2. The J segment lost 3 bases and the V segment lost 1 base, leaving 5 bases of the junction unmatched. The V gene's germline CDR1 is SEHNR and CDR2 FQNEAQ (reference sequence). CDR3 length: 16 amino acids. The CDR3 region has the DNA TGTGCCAGCAGCTTAGGTGCGGGACTAGCGGTCTACGAGCAGTACTTC. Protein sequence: CASSLGAGLAVYEQYF. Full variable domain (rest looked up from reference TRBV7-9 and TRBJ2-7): DTGVSQNPRHKITKRGQNVTFRCDPISEHNRLYWYRQTLGQGPEFLTYFQNEAQLEKSRLLSDRFSAERPKGSFSTLEIQRTEQGDSAMYLCASSLGAGLAVYEQYFGPGTRLTVT.